The 6 T cell receptor beta chains below all came from one sample that was sequenced in a study of CD8+ T cells in alopecia areata. cDNA serving as the sequencing template came from extracted, reverse transcribed RNA. The method was immunoSEQ multiplex PCR; TCRdb's version includes in-frame clones alone and lacks a portion of them. The table lists 200,000 to 250,000 clones, 64% of them singletons. The sample's treatment: oral pan-JAK inhibitor, 5-10 mg twice daily. This specimen was CD4+ T cells sorted from blood, taken at week 4, from a patient treated with tofacitinib. These receptors all come from a human donor with alopecia areata.

V is TRBV5-1 and J is TRBJ2-2, with TRBD1 matching 7 bases. The CDR3 loop spans 16 amino acids. With V trimmed by 0 bases and J by 4 bases, 6 bases remained unmatched. Germline V gene lookup returns CDR1 SGHRS and CDR2 YFSETQ. CDR3 sequence reads: CASSLVGQVSTGELFF. The CDR3 nucleotides are TGCGCCAGCAGCTTGGTAGGACAGGTGTCCACCGGGGAGCTGTTTTTT.

The V and J genes are TRBV7-2 and TRBJ2-3; 7 bases fit TRBD2. Germline assignment: CDR1 SGHTA and CDR2 FQGNSA. The junction had 8 bases not matched to a gene; V was cut back by 1 base and J by 4 bases. There are 16 residues in the CDR3. DNA for the CDR3: TGTGCCAGCAGCTTAGTGGGGGGGACCCTTCCAGATACGCAGTATTTT. This encodes CASSLVGGTLPDTQYF.

This clone was found once. The V call is TRBV9, the J call TRBJ2-3; D unclear. Germline CDR1 is SGDLS and CDR2 is YYNGEE. V shed 0 bases and J shed 1 base, with 6 bases lying between them. This CDR3 is 14 amino acids long. CDR3 coding DNA: TGTGCCAGCAGCGTAGCAACAGGCACAGATACGCAGTATTTT. Translated: CASSVATGTDTQYF.

This clone was recorded a few times. The chain joins TRBV29-1 to TRBJ1-4; D not resolved. V lost 1 base and J lost 11, with 11 bases in between. The CDR3 is 12 residues long. The germline V gene encodes CDR1 SQVTM and CDR2 ANQGSEA. CDR3 DNA sequence: TGCAGCGTTGAAGGCACCGCCGGGAAACTGTTTTTT. It is translated as CSVEGTAGKLFF.

The gene calls are TRBV7-3 and TRBJ2-3; possible D gene TRBD2, 5 bases. V was pared by 4 bases and J by 2 bases, with 13 bases between. Germline CDR1 and CDR2: SGHTA and FQGTGA. The CDR3 runs 15 residues. CDR3 amino acids: CASSSSGISTDTQYF. CDR3 DNA sequence: TGTGCCAGCAGCTCCTCCGGGATTTCCACAGATACGCAGTATTTT. Looking up the rest from reference TRBV7-3 and TRBJ2-3 gives the full variable domain: GAGVSQTPSNKVTEKGKYVELRCDPISGHTALYWYRQSLGQGPEFLIYFQGTGAADDSGLPNDRFFAVRPEGSVSTLKIQRTERGDSAVYLCASSSSGISTDTQYFGPGTRLTVL.

This clone has more than one count but fewer than ten. The CDR3: CASSRGRAELAPLHF. As DNA, the CDR3 is TGTGCCAGCTCACGAGGACGGGCAGAACTAGCACCCCTCCACTTT. The V gene is TRBV18, the J gene TRBJ1-6; D gene uncertain. The germline V and J ends were trimmed by 4 bases and 11 bases, with 18 bases remaining between them. This CDR3 comprises 15 residues. Germline V gene lookup returns CDR1 KGHSH and CDR2 LQKENI. Filled out from reference TRBV18 and TRBJ1-6, the complete variable domain reads NAGVMQNPRHLVRRRGQEARLRCSPMKGHSHVYWYRQLPEEGLKFMVYLQKENIIDESGMPKERFSAEFPKEGPSILRIQQVVRGDSAAYFCASSRGRAELAPLHFGNGTRLTVT.